Presented here are 30 T cell receptor beta chains from one specimen sequenced in a study of T cells after yellow fever vaccination. One entry per CDR3 protein, called by TCRdb with MiXCR from the 5' RACE reads. The sample lists 200,000 to 250,000 distinct CDR3 sequences, 6.5% to 8.5% occurring once. The sequencing here drew on CD4+ T cells sorted from PBMCs, taken 15 days after the yellow fever booster vaccination. The source is a man younger than 45 who received the YFV17D yellow fever vaccine.

This clonotype was recorded at least ten times. V is TRBV9 and J is TRBJ2-3; 7 nucleotides align to TRBD2. The junction had 7 bases not matched to a gene; V was cut back by 3 bases and J by 0 bases. The CDR3 loop spans 16 amino acids. Germline V gene sequence: CDR1 SGDLS, CDR2 YYNGEE. Here the CDR3 reads CASSDRLATSTDTQYF. CDR3 nucleotide sequence: TGTGCCAGCAGCGACCGACTAGCAACTAGCACAGATACGCAGTATTTT.

This clonotype was observed many times. The CDR3 here is CASRSRSGSTDTQYF. CDR3 nucleotide sequence: TGTGCCAGCAGATCTCGGAGCGGAAGCACAGATACGCAGTATTTT. The chain uses TRBV7-2 and TRBJ2-3; TRBD2 might be the D (5 bases). Per germline, CDR1 SGHTA and CDR2 FQGNSA. V gave up 6 bases and J gave up 0 bases, with 13 bases separating them. This CDR3 has 15 amino acids.

This clonotype was seen a few times. The chain joins TRBV7-2 to TRBJ1-3; 10 nucleotides agree with TRBD1. Per germline, CDR1 SGHTA and CDR2 FQGNSA. The CDR3 length is 16 residues. V lost 0 bases and J lost 7; bases outside the gene matches: 6. The CDR3 DNA reads TGTGCCAGCAGCTTAGCCTTGACAGGGGGCTGGAACACCATATATTTT. Translation: CASSLALTGGWNTIYF.

V is TRBV5-6 and J is TRBJ2-3; 14 bases agree with TRBD2. V trimming: 4 bases; J trimming: 2 bases; junction bases outside the gene matches: 6. Looked up from germline, CDR1 is SGHDT and CDR2 is YYEEEE. The CDR3 totals 17 residues. The CDR3 nucleotides are TGTGCCAGCAGCATGGCGACTAGCGGGAGGGACACAGATACGCAGTATTTT. Its protein product is CASSMATSGRDTDTQYF. Full variable domain (outside the CDR3, taken from reference TRBV5-6 and TRBJ2-3): DAGVTQSPTHLIKTRGQQVTLRCSPKSGHDTVSWYQQALGQGPQFIFQYYEEEERQRGNFPDRFSGHQFPNYSSELNVNALLLGDSALYLCASSMATSGRDTDTQYFGPGTRLTVL.

This clonotype was detected only a few times. The J gene is TRBJ2-5, the V gene TRBV7-8; D call uncertain. This CDR3 spans 16 amino acids. The germline V gene encodes CDR1 SGHVS and CDR2 FQNEAQ. V was pared by 4 bases and J by 1 base, with 16 bases between. The CDR3 spells CASSSAVGIGQETQYF. CDR3 nucleotides: TGTGCCAGCAGCTCCGCGGTGGGGATCGGCCAAGAGACCCAGTACTTC. The full variable domain, in which reference TRBV7-8 and TRBJ2-5 provide the parts outside the CDR3, is GAGVSQSPRYKVAKRGQDVALRCDPISGHVSLFWYQQALGQGPEFLTYFQNEAQLDKSGLPSDRFFAERPEGSVSTLKIQRTQQEDSAVYLCASSSAVGIGQETQYFGPGTRLLVL.

This clonotype was seen only a few times. CDR3 sequence: CASSLAGGGGQTQYF. The CDR3 DNA reads TGTGCCAGCAGCTTGGCAGGGGGCGGAGGGCAGACCCAGTACTTC. The chain links TRBV5-6 to TRBJ2-5, with TRBD1 identical over 8 bases. Looked up from germline, CDR1 is SGHDT and CDR2 is YYEEEE. CDR3 length: 15 residues. After removal of 0 bases from V and 6 bases from J, the junction contained 7 bases not matched to a gene.

This clonotype was seen a handful of times. V is TRBV5-1 and J is TRBJ2-3; 7 bases agree with TRBD2. Trimming removed 0 bases from V and 1 base from J; junction bases left unmatched: 8. The CDR3 consists of 17 residues. Germline V gene data show CDR1 as SGHRS and CDR2 as YFSETQ. The CDR3 protein is CASSLGGTGGRTDTQYF. CDR3 nucleotide sequence: TGCGCCAGCAGCTTGGGTGGGACGGGAGGACGCACAGATACGCAGTATTTT.

This clonotype was seen a handful of times. The chain joins TRBV5-1 to TRBJ1-2; 9 bases fit TRBD1. Germline CDR1 is SGHRS and CDR2 is YFSETQ. The CDR3 spans 15 residues. The V segment lost 0 bases and the J segment 7 bases; nucleotides outside the gene matches: 7. DNA of the CDR3: TGCGCCAGCAGCTTGGCCGGGGGACAGGGCGGTGGCTACACCTTC. Protein sequence: CASSLAGGQGGGYTF.

This clonotype was detected only a few times. The CDR3: CASSFTRTSGIKYNEQFF. In nucleotides, the CDR3 is TGTGCCAGCAGCTTCACCCGGACTAGCGGGATAAAGTACAATGAGCAGTTCTTC. This chain connects TRBV11-2 to TRBJ2-1, with 12 bases matching TRBD2. Germline trimming cut 3 bases from V and 4 bases from J; bases unmatched to any gene: 10. This CDR3 region has 18 residues. Germline CDR1 reads SGHAT; CDR2 reads FQNNGV. Together with reference TRBV11-2 and TRBJ2-1, the CDR3 gives the full variable domain: EAGVAQSPRYKIIEKRQSVAFWCNPISGHATLYWYQQILGQGPKLLIQFQNNGVVDDSQLPKDRFSAERLKGVDSTLKIQPAKLEDSAVYLCASSFTRTSGIKYNEQFFGPGTRLTVL.

This clonotype was seen more than once but under ten times. V is TRBV12-3 or TRBV12-4 and J is TRBJ2-1; D could derive from TRBD1 or TRBD2 (6 bases each). The ends were cut back, 3 bases at V and 4 bases at J, with 16 bases in the middle. CDR3 length equals 16 residues. CDR3 protein: CASSFFSGGGYNEQFF. The CDR3 nucleotides are TGTGCCAGCAGTTTCTTTTCCGGGGGCGGGTACAATGAGCAGTTCTTC.

As for this clonotype: One end of the junction fails to match germline, which may point to a read error. The chain joins TRBV10-3 to TRBJ2-3, with no clear D. CDR1 and CDR2 from the germline V gene are ENHRY and SYGVKD. The CDR3 spans 14 residues. The CDR3 protein is CSISDLVKTDTQYF. CDR3 sequence (DNA): TGTTCCATCAGTGATCTGGTCAAAACAGATACGCAGTATTTT.

This clonotype appeared a few times. This chain joins TRBV12-3 or TRBV12-4 and TRBJ1-2; possibly TRBD1 for D (5 bases). CDR3 length: 14 residues. The V end lost 0 bases, the J end lost 8 bases, and 13 bases lay between the germline ends. CDR3: CASSLAGGSGGYTF. CDR3 coding DNA: TGTGCCAGCAGTTTAGCGGGGGGATCGGGCGGCTACACCTTC.

In its sample, this clonotype was seen a few times. The chain recombines TRBV19 with TRBJ2-7; 7 bases are a match to TRBD1. The CDR3 has 11 residues. CDR1 and CDR2 (germline): LNHDA, SQIVND (reference sequence). V lost 6 bases, J lost 5 bases, and 1 base stayed unmatched. The CDR3 loop is CASRDRDEQYF. The CDR3 region has the DNA TGTGCCAGTAGAGACAGGGACGAGCAGTACTTC. Full variable domain (outside the CDR3, taken from reference TRBV19 and TRBJ2-7): DGGITQSPKYLFRKEGQNVTLSCEQNLNHDAMYWYRQDPGQGLRLIYYSQIVNDFQKGDIAEGYSVSREKKESFPLTVTSAQKNPTAFYLCASRDRDEQYFGPGTRLTVT.

This clonotype has a count of ten or more. The chain joins TRBV7-9 to TRBJ2-7; no clear D. The CDR3 has 12 residues. V was pared by 1 base and J by 6 bases, with 7 bases between. The germline V gene encodes CDR1 SEHNR and CDR2 FQNEAQ (reference sequence). The CDR3 DNA reads TGTGCCAGCAGCTTAGGGTGGAGCGAGCAGTACTTC. Its translation: CASSLGWSEQYF. Full variable domain (missing parts from reference TRBV7-9 and TRBJ2-7): DTGVSQNPRHKITKRGQNVTFRCDPISEHNRLYWYRQTLGQGPEFLTYFQNEAQLEKSRLLSDRFSAERPKGSFSTLEIQRTEQGDSAMYLCASSLGWSEQYFGPGTRLTVT.

In its sample, this clonotype was seen many times. V usage is TRBV20-1 and J usage is TRBJ2-1, with 12 positions matching TRBD2. The CDR3 consists of 14 residues. V shed 6 bases, J shed 7 bases, and the junction held 7 bases outside the gene matches. Germline V lookup: CDR1 DFQATT, CDR2 SNEGSKA (reference sequence). In nucleotides, the CDR3 is TGCAGTGCCCATCTAGCGGGAGGGTGGAATGAGCAGTTCTTC. As protein: CSAHLAGGWNEQFF.

This clonotype was found many times. The chain uses TRBV10-3 and TRBJ2-1; TRBD2 aligns across 13 bases. The CDR3 length is 13 residues. V lost 10 bases and J lost 12; bases outside the gene matches: 9. CDR1 is ENHRY, CDR2 SYGVKD, per germline. The chain's CDR3 is CATQGLAGIGQFF. The CDR3 DNA reads as TGTGCCACCCAGGGACTAGCGGGAATCGGGCAGTTCTTC.

This clonotype was detected ten times or more. This sequence joins TRBV7-2 and TRBJ2-7; the match to TRBD1 covers 7 bases. The CDR3 runs 12 residues. The germline V gene has CDR1 SGHTA and CDR2 FQGNSA. V was clipped by 5 bases and J by 3 bases; unmatched bases: 1. CDR3 protein: CASSRTGYEQYF. The DNA for the CDR3 is TGTGCCAGCAGCAGGACAGGCTACGAGCAGTACTTC.

The chain couples TRBV20-1 to TRBJ1-6; D unclear. The length of the CDR3 is 12 residues. Trimming took off 5 bases at V and 9 bases at J, with 11 bases between the two ends. The germline V gene has CDR1 DFQATT and CDR2 SNEGSKA (reference sequence). CDR3 sequence (DNA): TGCAGTGCTGCAGAGTTGGCTTCACCCCTCCACTTT. It yields the protein CSAAELASPLHF.

This chain uses TRBV5-4 with TRBJ2-3, with D perhaps matching TRBD2 (6 bases). The CDR3 is 15 amino acids. Per the germline V gene, CDR1 is SGHNT and CDR2 is YYREEE (reference sequence). Trimming shortened V by 4 bases and J by 5 bases, and 17 bases separated the two germline ends. The CDR3 DNA is TGTGCCAGCAGCCCCCCGGGGGAGATGGGAGATACGCAGTATTTT. It encodes CASSPPGEMGDTQYF.

This chain joins TRBV5-1 and TRBJ2-3, with 14 nucleotides matching TRBD2. The germline CDR1 and CDR2 sequences are SGHRS and YFSETQ. This CDR3 contains 17 residues. J was trimmed by 4 bases and V by 0 bases; bases with no gene match: 4. CDR3 sequence: CASSLGTSGRSADTQYF. The CDR3 nucleotides are TGCGCCAGCAGCTTGGGGACTAGCGGGAGGTCAGCAGATACGCAGTATTTT.

This clonotype was seen ten or more times. The genes are TRBV7-8 and TRBJ2-7; 8 bases are shared with TRBD2. CDR1 is SGHVS and CDR2 is FQNEAQ in the germline V gene. CDR3 length equals 17 residues. Trimming removed 2 bases from V and 4 bases from J; junction bases left unmatched: 13. CDR3 DNA: TGTGCCAGCAGCTTAAATAGTGTCAGGCTAGCGGGTTACGAGCAGTACTTC. This encodes CASSLNSVRLAGYEQYF.

This rearrangement joins TRBV7-2 to TRBJ2-5, with TRBD2 matching over 11 bases. The V segment lost 5 bases and the J segment 4 bases; nucleotides outside the gene matches: 12. This CDR3 spans 17 amino acids. Germline loops: CDR1 SGHTA, CDR2 FQGNSA. The CDR3 sequence: CASSVGLAATTGETQYF. CDR3 nucleotide sequence: TGTGCCAGCAGCGTGGGACTAGCGGCTACGACAGGAGAGACCCAGTACTTC.

The CDR3 DNA reads as TGTGCCAGCAGTTTGCGACAGGGATCCCCCACTGAAGCTTTCTTT. This gives the protein CASSLRQGSPTEAFF. The V and J genes are TRBV27 and TRBJ1-1; 7 nucleotides agree with TRBD1. Losses at the gene ends were 3 bases for V and 4 bases for J; bases not matched to a gene: 8. Germline CDR1 MNHEY, CDR2 SMNVEV (reference sequence). CDR3 length equals 15 residues.

This clonotype was seen more than once but under ten times. This chain links TRBV20-1 with TRBJ1-3; unclear D gene. The V end lost 1 base, the J end lost 0 bases, and 7 bases lay between the germline ends. The germline gives CDR1 DFQATT, CDR2 SNEGSKA (reference sequence). This CDR3 has 14 residues. CDR3 nucleotide sequence: TGCAGTGCTAGAGTGGCCCTCTCTGGAAACACCATATATTTT. It yields the protein CSARVALSGNTIYF.

J is TRBJ2-3 and V is TRBV5-4; D is tentatively TRBD1 or TRBD2 (5 bases each). CDR1 and CDR2 (germline): SGHNT, YYREEE (reference sequence). V lost 2 bases, J lost 0 bases, and 7 bases lay in between. This CDR3 is 14 amino acids long. The CDR3 DNA is TGTGCCAGCAGCTTCAGGGAGAGCACAGATACGCAGTATTTT. Its translation is CASSFRESTDTQYF.

The sample holds a few counts of this clonotype. The gene calls are TRBV20-1 and TRBJ1-5; D possibly corresponds to TRBD1 (5 bases). CDR3 length: 11 amino acids. Germline CDR1 is DFQATT and CDR2 is SNEGSKA (reference sequence). V was clipped by 3 bases and J by 9 bases, with 9 bases between them. DNA of the CDR3: TGCAGTGCTAGTGATAGGGGGCCCCAGCATTTT. It translates to CSASDRGPQHF.

This clonotype was picked up a small number of times. This chain uses TRBV6-5 with TRBJ2-3; D ambiguous. Germline V gene lookup returns CDR1 MNHEY and CDR2 SVGAGI. The CDR3 spans 15 residues. V was clipped by 0 bases and J by 0 bases, with 7 bases between them. CDR3 nucleotides: TGTGCCAGCAGTTACTCGGGATCTAGCACAGATACGCAGTATTTT. Protein sequence: CASSYSGSSTDTQYF.

CDR3: CASSLGGIGNQPQHF. For the CDR3, the DNA is TGTGCCAGCTCGCTTGGAGGGATTGGCAATCAGCCCCAGCATTTT. The V gene is TRBV18, the J gene TRBJ1-5; D is undetermined. CDR3 length: 15 residues. Germline V gene lookup returns CDR1 KGHSH and CDR2 LQKENI. Trimming removed 6 bases from V and 2 bases from J, with 14 bases in between.

CDR3 nucleotides: TGCGCCAGCAGCTGGGGACTAGCGGGTGGTCGGGGGAATGAGCAGTTCTTC. Translated: CASSWGLAGGRGNEQFF. This chain connects TRBV5-1 to TRBJ2-1; the match to TRBD2 covers 12 bases. In germline, CDR1 is SGHRS, CDR2 YFSETQ. J was trimmed by 7 bases and V by 3 bases; bases with no gene match: 11. The CDR3 length is 17 residues.

The V and J genes are TRBV5-4 and TRBJ1-5; 12 bases are a match to TRBD1. The V gene's germline CDR1 is SGHNT and CDR2 YYREEE (reference sequence). Trimming took 9 bases from V and 7 from J; bases not matched to a gene: 8. This CDR3 spans 14 amino acids. Written as DNA, the CDR3 is TGTGCCACCGGGACAGGGGGCGCGAGACAGCCCCAGCATTTT. Translated, it gives CATGTGGARQPQHF. Full variable domain (rest looked up from reference TRBV5-4 and TRBJ1-5): ETGVTQSPTHLIKTRGQQVTLRCSSQSGHNTVSWYQQALGQGPQFIFQYYREEENGRGNFPPRFSGLQFPNYSSELNVNALELDDSALYLCATGTGGARQPQHFGDGTRLSIL.